This TCR beta chain was identified during a study of shared clonotypes between healthy human individuals. Each cell subset's genomic DNA was divided evenly among several immunoSEQ plates. DNA input for the unsorted PBMC replicate PCRs was 250 to 300 ng, 31,000 or so T cell genomes. The method was immunoSEQ multiplex PCR; TCRdb's version includes in-frame clones alone and lacks a portion of them. The sample lists around 510,000 clones; around 77% were seen once. Germline V CDR1 and CDR2: ENHRY, SYGVKD. This CDR3 is built from 16 residues. V was pared by 4 bases and J by 3 bases, with 10 bases of the junction left unmatched.

The V call is TRBV10-3, the J call TRBJ2-3; 7 bases are a match to TRBD2. The TCR originated in a woman aged 40-49 years in good health. Some clones in this sample may be carry-over from other donors' samples. Sequenced: PBMCs. The CDR3 nucleotides read TGTGCCATCAGTGCGTCCGCGGGAGAGGATACAGATACGCAGTATTTT. Translated: CAISASAGEDTDTQYF.